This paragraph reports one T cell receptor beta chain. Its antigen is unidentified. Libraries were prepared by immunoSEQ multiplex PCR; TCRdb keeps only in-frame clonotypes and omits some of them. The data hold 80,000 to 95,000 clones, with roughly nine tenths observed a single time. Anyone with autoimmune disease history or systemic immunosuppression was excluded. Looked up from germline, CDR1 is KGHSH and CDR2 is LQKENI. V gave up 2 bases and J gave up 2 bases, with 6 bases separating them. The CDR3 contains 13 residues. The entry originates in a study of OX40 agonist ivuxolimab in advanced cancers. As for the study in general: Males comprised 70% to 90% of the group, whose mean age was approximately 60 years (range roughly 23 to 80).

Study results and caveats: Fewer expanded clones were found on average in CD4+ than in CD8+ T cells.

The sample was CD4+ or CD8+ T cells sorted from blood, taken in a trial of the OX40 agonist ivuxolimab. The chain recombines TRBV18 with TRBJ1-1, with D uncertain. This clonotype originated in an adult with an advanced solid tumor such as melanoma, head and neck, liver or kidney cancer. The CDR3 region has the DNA TGTGCCAGCTCACCAGAAACAAACACTGAAGCTTTCTTT. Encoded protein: CASSPETNTEAFF.